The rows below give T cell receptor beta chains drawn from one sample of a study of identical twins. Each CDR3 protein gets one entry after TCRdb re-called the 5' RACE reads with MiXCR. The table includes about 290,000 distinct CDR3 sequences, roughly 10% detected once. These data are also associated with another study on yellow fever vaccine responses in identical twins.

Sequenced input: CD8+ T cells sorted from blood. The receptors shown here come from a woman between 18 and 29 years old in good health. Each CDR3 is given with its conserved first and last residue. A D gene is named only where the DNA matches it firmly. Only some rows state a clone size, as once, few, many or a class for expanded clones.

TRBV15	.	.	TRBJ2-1	CATSRVRGSYNEQFF	TGTGCCACCAGCAGAGTCCGGGGCTCCTACAATGAGCAGTTCTTC
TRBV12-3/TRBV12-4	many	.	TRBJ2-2	CASSPLAFGELFF	TGTGCCAGCAGTCCCCTCGCCTTCGGGGAGCTGTTTTTT
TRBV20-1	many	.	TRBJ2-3	CSAARELTDTQYF	TGCAGTGCAGCGAGGGAACTCACAGATACGCAGTATTTT
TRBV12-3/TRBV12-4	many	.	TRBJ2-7	CASSLVQIFPYEQYF	TGTGCCAGCAGTTTGGTTCAGATTTTCCCCTACGAGCAGTACTTC
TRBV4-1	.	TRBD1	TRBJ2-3	CASSQAGTGGSTDTQYF	TGCGCCAGCAGCCAAGCCGGGACAGGGGGTAGCACAGATACGCAGTATTTT
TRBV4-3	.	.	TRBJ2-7	CASSQEDSYEQYF	TGCGCCAGCAGCCAAGAAGACAGCTACGAGCAGTACTTC
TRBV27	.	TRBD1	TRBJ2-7	CASSPGQGVRGYEQYF	TGTGCCAGCAGTCCCGGACAGGGGGTGAGGGGCTACGAGCAGTACTTC
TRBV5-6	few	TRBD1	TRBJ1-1	CASSPGQGLTMNTEAFF	TGTGCCAGCAGCCCCGGACAGGGCTTAACCATGAACACTGAAGCTTTCTTT
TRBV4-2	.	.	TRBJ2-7	CASSQEWLGDAYEQYF	TGTGCCAGCAGCCAAGAGTGGCTCGGGGACGCCTACGAGCAGTACTTC
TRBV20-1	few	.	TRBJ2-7	CSARPRRAPYEQYF	TGCAGTGCTAGACCCCGCAGGGCCCCCTACGAGCAGTACTTC
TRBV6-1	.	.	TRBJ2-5	CASSRASGVRQETQYF	TGTGCCAGCAGTCGTGCCTCAGGGGTGCGCCAAGAGACCCAGTACTTC
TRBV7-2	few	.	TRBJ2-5	CASSSPGYQETQYF	TGTGCCAGCAGCTCGCCAGGCTACCAAGAGACCCAGTACTTC
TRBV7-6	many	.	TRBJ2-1	CASSLDSPSYNEQFF	TGTGCCAGCAGCTTAGACAGCCCCTCCTACAATGAGCAGTTCTTC
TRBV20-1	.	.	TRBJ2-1	CSARDLENNEQFF	TGCAGTGCTAGAGATTTGGAGAACAATGAGCAGTTCTTC
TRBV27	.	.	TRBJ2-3	CASNPTRGAGADTQYF	TGTGCCAGCAACCCCACCCGGGGGGCCGGCGCAGATACGCAGTATTTT
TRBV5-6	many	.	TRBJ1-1	CASSLDRFTEAFF	TGTGCCAGCAGCTTGGACAGGTTTACTGAAGCTTTCTTT
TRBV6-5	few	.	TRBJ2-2	CASSYSRNTGELFF	TGTGCCAGCAGTTACTCGAGAAACACCGGGGAGCTGTTTTTT
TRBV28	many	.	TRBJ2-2	CASTLRLGRTGELFF	TGTGCCAGCACCCTACGCCTCGGACGCACCGGGGAGCTGTTTTTT
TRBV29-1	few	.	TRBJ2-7	CSVEDRDKNYEQYF	TGCAGCGTTGAAGATCGCGACAAGAACTACGAGCAGTACTTC
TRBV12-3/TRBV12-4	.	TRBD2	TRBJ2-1	CARCSSSGRRETYNEQFF	TGTGCCCGCTGTTCCTCTAGCGGGAGGCGAGAGACCTACAATGAGCAGTTCTTC
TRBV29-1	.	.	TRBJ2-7	CSVGPKGSRAYEQYF	TGCAGCGTTGGCCCCAAAGGAAGCAGGGCCTACGAGCAGTACTTC
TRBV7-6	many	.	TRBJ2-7	CASSPGFTYEQYF	TGTGCCAGCAGCCCGGGTTTTACCTACGAGCAGTACTTC
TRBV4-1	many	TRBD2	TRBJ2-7	CASSQEEAHLAVYEQYF	TGCGCCAGCAGCCAAGAGGAGGCCCATCTAGCGGTCTACGAGCAGTACTTC
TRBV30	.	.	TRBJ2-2	CAWSGPLTGELFF	TGTGCCTGGAGTGGGCCTTTGACCGGGGAGCTGTTTTTT
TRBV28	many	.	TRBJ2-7	CASSPRTHSYEQYF	TGTGCCAGCAGTCCCAGGACTCACTCCTACGAGCAGTACTTC
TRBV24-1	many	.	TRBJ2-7	CATSHTGYEQYF	TGTGCCACTTCCCACACCGGTTACGAGCAGTACTTC
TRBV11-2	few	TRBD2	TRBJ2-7	CASSLSQREGRLFYEQYF	TGTGCCAGCAGCTTATCACAGCGGGAGGGCCGATTGTTCTACGAGCAGTACTTC